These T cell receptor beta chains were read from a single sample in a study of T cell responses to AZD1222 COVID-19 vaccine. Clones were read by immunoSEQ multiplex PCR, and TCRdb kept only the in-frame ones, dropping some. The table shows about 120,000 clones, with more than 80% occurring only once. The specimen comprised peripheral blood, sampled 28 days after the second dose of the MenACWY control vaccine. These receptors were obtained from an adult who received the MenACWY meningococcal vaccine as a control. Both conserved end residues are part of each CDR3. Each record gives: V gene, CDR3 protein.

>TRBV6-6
CASSPTGTLAGELFF
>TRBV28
CASTDGVTQYF
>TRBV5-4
CASSPAPQTRSSGANVLTF
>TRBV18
CASSSGESETQYF
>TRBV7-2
CASSSVAGGWVNEQFF
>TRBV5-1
CASSLPQGTFTDTQYF
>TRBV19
CASSTDSSTYQPQHF
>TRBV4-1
CASSQSGTSADTQYF
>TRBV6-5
CASSSWTGSDTQYF
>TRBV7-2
CASLRRGGNNEQFF
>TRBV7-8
CASSLERPLGQGRLNYGYTF
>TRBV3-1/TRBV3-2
CASSQEMLGGRATEAFF
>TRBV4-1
CASSLRPPGLAGTDTQYF
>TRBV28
CASSPAGTSGSRRDNEQFF
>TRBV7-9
CASMLDMNFGKLFF
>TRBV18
CASSPLPDNEKLFF
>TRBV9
CASSAGPTYNEQFF
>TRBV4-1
CASSQAGTVSYEQYF
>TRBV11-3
CASSLAGKSYEQYF
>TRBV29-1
CSAEGPQGNFYGYTF
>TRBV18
CASSRGGGTLNTGELFF
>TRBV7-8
CASSRDPQETQYF
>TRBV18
CASSPPKGNINSPLHF
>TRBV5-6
CASSLWRGGPETQYF
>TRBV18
CASSPTSSTDRLSTEAFF
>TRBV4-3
CASSQDRGAGQETQYF
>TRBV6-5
CASSYSSLRGYNEQFF
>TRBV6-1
CASSEDSAYGYTF
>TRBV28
CASSFSVFPLDTGELFF
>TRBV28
CASSEPGQGFSKNIQYF
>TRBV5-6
CASSLIGRGQGTEAFF
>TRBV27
CASSYRDGSQETQYF
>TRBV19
CASSIDSSAETQYF
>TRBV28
CASSQIIGGGSPLHF
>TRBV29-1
CSVHDVHEQYF